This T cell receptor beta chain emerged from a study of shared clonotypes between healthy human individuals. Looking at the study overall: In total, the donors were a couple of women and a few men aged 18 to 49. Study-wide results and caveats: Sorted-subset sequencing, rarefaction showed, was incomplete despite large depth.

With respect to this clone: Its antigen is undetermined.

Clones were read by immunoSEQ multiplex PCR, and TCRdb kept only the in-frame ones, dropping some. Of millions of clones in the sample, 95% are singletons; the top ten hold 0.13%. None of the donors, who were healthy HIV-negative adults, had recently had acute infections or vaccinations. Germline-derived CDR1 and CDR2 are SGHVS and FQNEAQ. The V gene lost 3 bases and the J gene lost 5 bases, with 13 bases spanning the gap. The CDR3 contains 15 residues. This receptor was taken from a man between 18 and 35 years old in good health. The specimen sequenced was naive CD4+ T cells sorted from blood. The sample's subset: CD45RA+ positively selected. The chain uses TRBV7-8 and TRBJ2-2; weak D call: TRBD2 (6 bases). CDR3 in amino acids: CASSLGWGETGELFF. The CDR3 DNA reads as TGTGCCAGCAGCTTGGGCTGGGGGGAGACCGGGGAGCTGTTTTTT.